The rows below give T cell receptor delta chains drawn from one sample of a study of gamma-delta T cells after stem cell transplantation. TCRdb made new clone calls on the RT-PCR reads using CATT. The data show 15,000 to 17,000 delta-chain clones, less than 10% seen once. Sequencing used gamma-delta T cells. The source is a human donor. It is not recorded whose cells these are; they may come from a transplant donor. The CDR3 runs from the conserved cysteine through the conserved F or W. Fields, in order: clone size, V gene, D gene, J gene, CDR3 length, CDR3 protein. A D gene is named only where the DNA matches it firmly. Expanded clones get a size class; other rows say once, few or many, or leave the size out.

size: few; V: TRDV2; D: .; J: TRDJ1; length: 21; CDR3: CACDTVESHLRPGVLTDKLIF
size: many; V: TRDV2; D: .; J: TRDJ1; length: 15; CDR3: CACDTVLGKVDNLIF
size: .; V: TRDV2; D: .; J: TRDJ1; length: 17; CDR3: CAYDTGEEQAYTDKLIF
size: few; V: TRDV2; D: .; J: TRDJ1; length: 19; CDR3: CACDTVPNPVGLYTDNLIF
size: .; V: TRDV3; D: TRDD3; J: TRDJ1; length: 17; CDR3: CAFIYLLGDTNTDKLIF
size: .; V: TRDV2; D: TRDD3; J: TRDJ1; length: 20; CDR3: CACDPSTGGSSARYTDKLIF
size: many; V: TRDV2; D: .; J: TRDJ1; length: 21; CDR3: CACDTVECHLRTGGLTAKLIF
size: many; V: TRDV2; D: TRDD3; J: TRDJ1; length: 18; CDR3: CACVTRLGDKEDTDKLIF
size: few; V: TRDV2; D: .; J: TRDJ3; length: 18; CDR3: CACDTATHTSWYTRQMFF
size: few; V: TRDV2; D: TRDD3; J: TRDJ1; length: 13; CDR3: CACDSLLGDKLIF
size: once; V: TRDV1; D: TRDD3; J: TRDJ1; length: 24; CDR3: CAIGERDNSDYWGIRGDYTDKLIF
size: medium-sized; V: TRDV2; D: TRDD3; J: TRDJ3; length: 16; CDR3: CACDTAGGVDTRQMFF
size: .; V: TRDV2; D: .; J: TRDJ1; length: 12; CDR3: CATVSGERKLIF
size: .; V: TRDV2; D: .; J: TRDJ1; length: 18; CDR3: CACDTLPVLVKYTDKLIF
size: many; V: TRDV2; D: .; J: TRDJ1; length: 16; CDR3: CACDTVGGRPTDKLIF
size: few; V: TRDV1; D: .; J: TRDJ1; length: 23; CDR3: CALTGDGPMTTRGEPSETDKLIF
size: .; V: TRDV1; D: TRDD3; J: TRDJ3; length: 18; CDR3: CARGDIPHRTWDTRQMFF
size: few; V: TRDV1; D: TRDD3; J: TRDJ1; length: 21; CDR3: CALGEISYPLRLGDTRGKLIF